This record concerns one T cell receptor (beta chain) sequence. The antigen remains unidentified. This specimen comes from a study of T cells in localized non-small cell lung cancer. Broader study findings: Tumor samples were not multi-region, leaving intratumor heterogeneity unexcluded.

Method: immunoSEQ multiplex PCR; TCRdb's copy keeps in-frame clones and lacks some. This sample has more than 45,000 clones; approximately 80% occur once, and the top ten carry around 17%. V lost 7 bases to trimming and J lost 4 bases; unmatched junction nucleotides: 6. The length of the CDR3 is 14 residues. Germline V gene lookup returns CDR1 MDHEN and CDR2 SYDVKM. Specimen: peripheral blood, collected before any cancer treatment. The sequence came from a man aged 40-75 years with stage I squamous cell lung carcinoma. V gene TRBV28 combines with J gene TRBJ2-3; the match to TRBD1 covers 9 bases. This chain's CDR3 is CASTGTGRADTQYF. CDR3 DNA sequence: TGTGCCAGCACCGGGACAGGGAGAGCAGATACGCAGTATTTT. The entire variable domain, with the rest obtained from reference TRBV28 and TRBJ2-3, is as follows: DVKVTQSSRYLVKRTGEKVFLECVQDMDHENMFWYRQDPGLGLRLIYFSYDVKMKEKGDIPEGYSVSREKKERFSLILESASTNQTSMYLCASTGTGRADTQYFGPGTRLTVL.